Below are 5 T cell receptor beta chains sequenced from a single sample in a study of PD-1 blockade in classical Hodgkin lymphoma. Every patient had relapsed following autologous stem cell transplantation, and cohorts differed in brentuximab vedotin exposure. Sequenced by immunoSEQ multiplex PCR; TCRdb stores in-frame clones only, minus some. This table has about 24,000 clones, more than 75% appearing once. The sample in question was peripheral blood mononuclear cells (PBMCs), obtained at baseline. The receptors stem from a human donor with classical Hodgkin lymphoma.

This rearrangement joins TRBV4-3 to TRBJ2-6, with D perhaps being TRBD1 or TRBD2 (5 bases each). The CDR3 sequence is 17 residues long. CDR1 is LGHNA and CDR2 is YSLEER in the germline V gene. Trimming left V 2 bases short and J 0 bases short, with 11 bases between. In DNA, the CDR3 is TGCGCCAGCAGCCAACTGGGACCAACCTCTGGGGCCAACGTCCTGACTTTC. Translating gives CASSQLGPTSGANVLTF.

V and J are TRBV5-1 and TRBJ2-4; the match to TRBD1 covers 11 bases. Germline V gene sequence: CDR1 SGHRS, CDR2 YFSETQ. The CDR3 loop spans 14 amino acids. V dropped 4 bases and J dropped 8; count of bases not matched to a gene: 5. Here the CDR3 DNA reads TGCGCCAGCAGCCTGGGACAGGGGGTGGACATTCAGTACTTC. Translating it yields CASSLGQGVDIQYF. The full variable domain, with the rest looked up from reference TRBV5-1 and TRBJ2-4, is KAGVTQTPRYLIKTRGQQVTLSCSPISGHRSVSWYQQTPGQGLQFLFEYFSETQRNKGNFPGRFSGRQFSNSRSEMNVSTLELGDSALYLCASSLGQGVDIQYFGAGTRLSVL.

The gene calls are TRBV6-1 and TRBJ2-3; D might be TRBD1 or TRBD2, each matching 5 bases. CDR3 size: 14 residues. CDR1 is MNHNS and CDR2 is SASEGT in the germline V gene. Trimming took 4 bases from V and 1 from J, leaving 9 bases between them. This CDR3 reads CASSGGTGTDTQYF. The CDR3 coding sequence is TGTGCCAGCAGTGGAGGGACGGGCACAGATACGCAGTATTTT.

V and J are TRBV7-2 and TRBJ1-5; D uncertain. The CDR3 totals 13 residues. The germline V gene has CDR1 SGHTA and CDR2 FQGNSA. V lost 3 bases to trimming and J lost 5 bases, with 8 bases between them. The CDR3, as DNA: TGTGCCAGCAGCTTCAGGATATATCAGCCCCAGCATTTT. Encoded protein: CASSFRIYQPQHF.

The CDR3 nucleotides read TGCGCCAGCAGCTTGGTTTGGACAAAGAACACTGAAGCTTTCTTT. Its protein product is CASSLVWTKNTEAFF. The rearrangement links TRBV5-1 to TRBJ1-1; D possibly corresponds to TRBD1 (5 bases). The CDR3 is made up of 15 amino acids. V dropped 0 bases and J dropped 1 base, with 10 bases sitting between them. Germline assignment: CDR1 SGHRS and CDR2 YFSETQ.